These T cell receptor beta chains were read from a single sample in a study of blood T cell repertoires in COVID-19. Generated by immunoSEQ multiplex PCR, the TCRdb table keeps only in-frame clones and is missing some. Of roughly 430,000 clones listed, roughly 90% are singletons. Sequencing was performed on PBMCs or T cells enriched from blood (not recorded which). Source of these receptors: a woman between 40 and 50 years old with acute COVID-19. The CDR3 runs from the conserved cysteine through the conserved F or W. A D gene is named only where the DNA matches it firmly. Clone sizes are given selectively: once, few, many, or a class where the clone is expanded.

j_gene,d_gene,v_gene,abundance,CDR3nt,CDR3aa
TRBJ1-1,TRBD1,TRBV5-4,.,TGTGCCAGCAGCTTGCCAGGGGGCATAACTGAAGCTTTCTTT,CASSLPGGITEAFF
TRBJ1-2,.,TRBV7-9,.,TGTGCCAGCAGCCCACCCGCCTGGACAGCGACTAACTATGGCTACACCTTC,CASSPPAWTATNYGYTF
TRBJ1-3,.,TRBV18,.,TGTGCCAGCTCACCTAGCAGCTCATCTGGAAACACCATATATTTT,CASSPSSSSGNTIYF
TRBJ1-2,TRBD1,TRBV2,.,TGTGCCAGCAGTCGGACAGGGGGCTATGGCTACACCTTC,CASSRTGGYGYTF
TRBJ1-4,.,TRBV5-1,.,TGCGCCAGCAGCTTCGAAGGGGTGGGTGAAAAACTGTTTTTT,CASSFEGVGEKLFF
TRBJ1-2,TRBD1,TRBV4-1,.,TGCGCCAGCAGCCAGGGGACAGGAGGTCCTGGCTACACCTTC,CASSQGTGGPGYTF
TRBJ2-5,.,TRBV7-2,.,TGTGCCAGCAGCTTAGCTGGGCTACTTGGAGAGACCCAGTACTTC,CASSLAGLLGETQYF
TRBJ1-1,.,TRBV6-6,once,TGTGCCACCACGCAGGTGAACACTGAAGCTTTCTTT,CATTQVNTEAFF
TRBJ1-4,.,TRBV15,.,TGTGCCACCACAGTCATGGGCACTAATGAAAAACTGTTTTTT,CATTVMGTNEKLFF
TRBJ1-4,TRBD1,TRBV7-9,.,TGTGCCAGCAGCTTACCCCAGGGACAGGGGGCGATAGGTGAAAAACTGTTTTTT,CASSLPQGQGAIGEKLFF
TRBJ1-4,.,TRBV7-2,.,TGTGCCAGCAGCTTAATGGTTGCGCTTGCAACTAATGAAAAACTGTTTTTT,CASSLMVALATNEKLFF
TRBJ2-7,.,TRBV29-1,once,TGCAGCGTTCGGACCCGAATCACCGAGGGCTACGAGCAGTACTTC,CSVRTRITEGYEQYF
TRBJ2-7,TRBD2,TRBV6-5,.,TGTGCCAGCAGTTCCACCGGGACTAGAAAAAACGAGCAGTACTTC,CASSSTGTRKNEQYF
TRBJ1-5,.,TRBV9,.,TGTGCCAGCAGCATGGCAGGGGGCAATCAGCCCCAGCATTTT,CASSMAGGNQPQHF
TRBJ1-4,.,TRBV6-2/TRBV6-3,.,TGTGCCAGCAGTTACCCCGGGCGGGGAAATGAAAAACTGTTTTTT,CASSYPGRGNEKLFF
TRBJ2-5,.,TRBV12-3/TRBV12-4,few,TGTGCCAGCAGTTTCGGTCAGACCCAGTACTTC,CASSFGQTQYF
TRBJ2-1,.,TRBV20-1,.,TGCAGTGGCCAGGGAATCAATGAGCAGTTCTTC,CSGQGINEQFF
TRBJ2-5,.,TRBV7-8,.,TGTGCCAGCAGCTTAGTTCGGGTAGCAGTGACCCAGTACTTC,CASSLVRVAVTQYF
TRBJ2-7,.,TRBV5-1,.,TGCGCCAGCAGCTTGCGGGCGGGGGCCCCAGGGTACGAGCAGTACTTC,CASSLRAGAPGYEQYF
TRBJ2-7,.,TRBV30,.,TGTGCCTGGAGTGTGGGTCCGCAAGGGGGGCAGTACTTC,CAWSVGPQGGQYF